Described below is a single T cell receptor (beta chain) sequence and its context. The antigen remains undetermined. This sample is drawn from a study of OX40 agonist ivuxolimab in advanced cancers. For the study at large: The patients' treatment was ivuxolimab, an agonistic anti-OX40 (CD134) antibody.

Only in-frame clones appear in the TCRdb table, and some are missing; sequencing was by immunoSEQ multiplex PCR. The sample yields around 20,000 clones, just under 75% seen once. Findings and limits, study-wide: CD4+ and CD8+ blood T cells expanded clonally by week 6 at 0.1 to 3.0 mg/kg.

The CDR3 extends over 12 amino acids. CDR1 is SGHRS and CDR2 is YFSETQ in the germline V gene. Trimming removed 4 bases from V and 7 bases from J; junction bases left unmatched: 5. The origin of this receptor is an adult with an advanced solid tumor such as melanoma, head and neck, liver or kidney cancer. V gene TRBV5-1 combines with J gene TRBJ2-7, with TRBD1 identical over 7 bases. The sample consisted of CD4+ or CD8+ T cells sorted from blood, taken in a trial of the OX40 agonist ivuxolimab. Written as DNA, the CDR3 is TGCGCCAGCAGCGTCGACAGGGTGGAGCAGTACTTC. Its protein product is CASSVDRVEQYF. The whole variable domain, filled in from reference TRBV5-1 and TRBJ2-7, reads KAGVTQTPRYLIKTRGQQVTLSCSPISGHRSVSWYQQTPGQGLQFLFEYFSETQRNKGNFPGRFSGRQFSNSRSEMNVSTLELGDSALYLCASSVDRVEQYFGPGTRLTVT.